Here is one T cell receptor (beta chain) with its context. No antigen is known for it. Base qualities are missing; no much larger clone stands one base away. The immunoSEQ Assay, a bias-controlled multiplex PCR, was used to amplify TCRbeta CDR3 regions from genomic DNA. From the authors' description of their analysis: Within the assay, amplification of reference gene primers was used to estimate how many nucleated cells each sample contained. To quantify the absolute abundance of each unique TCRbeta CDR3 rearrangement, sequence reads were collapsed and filtered. For each sample, productive Simpson clonality was calculated as the square root of Simpson's diversity index across productive rearrangements. The clones in this table, taken by TCRdb from immuneACCESS, are in-frame only. Not every clone is retained; where verified, under half of the shortfall comes from an unresolved V gene, and the cause of the rest is unknown. Clone size and the V and J calls come from that table; the DNA yielded D and trimming. The sample contains some 300,000 clones, roughly 91% of them found a single time. The ten biggest clones cover roughly 2.9% of the sample.

Participants in the prospective study were aged about 18 to 95 years, lived in 20 to 30 United States geographic areas, and enrolled through a virtual design. To assign participants to cohorts, the prospective study relied on clinical history that participants themselves reported in a screening survey and a study questionnaire. A participant counted as exposed if, within 2 weeks of entering the study, that participant had been in contact with someone who had a PCR-confirmed or clinician-diagnosed COVID-19 case. Each participant in the prospective study had whole blood, serum and a nasopharyngeal or oropharyngeal swab collected by mobile phlebotomists. Over a roughly 2-month period, participants in the prospective study had the option of providing additional blood draws and questionnaires. Prospective study blood samples were shipped either frozen or at room temperature before DNA extraction. The sample is drawn from a study of blood T cell repertoires in COVID-19 (TCRdb year 2020). Background on the whole study: The collaborator samples originated in the United States, Italy and Spain and spanned the acute and convalescent phases of COVID-19. Samples came from the ongoing ImmuneRACE study (first 160 participants) plus 1,254 subjects from 6 global collaborators. HLA class I and class II types, where available, came from metadata supplied by the sample provider rather than from assay-based typing. The material from the prospective study consisted of cDNA or gDNA derived from T cells, B-cell-depleted T cells, or PBMCs. The repertoires were released in a freely available public database meant as a resource for research on the immune response to SARS-CoV-2. The dataset comprised deeply sampled blood TCRbeta repertoires from subjects exposed to, actively infected with, or recovered from COVID-19. Sample metadata almost always included a de-identified subject ID, COVID-19 status, age in years and sex.

A distance of 16 bases separates the germline ends of V and J, which lose 0 bases and 9 bases respectively. Including cysteine and phenylalanine, the CDR3 has 15 amino acids. Only the CDR3 region is kept as DNA, spanning 45 bases read in frame from base 1. Reading the germline V gene gives CDR1 SGHRS and CDR2 YFSETQ. Overall results and qualifications from the work: How much clinical and demographic metadata was included differed by source and by participant, and the metadata was provided uncurated.

Rearrangement joined TRBV5-1 to TRBJ2-1; a tentative D call is TRBD2 (6 bases match). Sequencing was done on a sample of PBMCs or T cells enriched from blood (not recorded which). The receptor was isolated from a woman between 50 and 59 years old who had been exposed to COVID-19. The DNA reads TGCGCCAGCAGCTTGGTAGACGGGTTCGGGAGTGAGCAGTTCTTC. This yields the protein CASSLVDGFGSEQFF.